These 7 T cell receptor beta chains were all obtained from the same sample, sequenced in a study of blood T cell repertoires in COVID-19. Measured with immunoSEQ multiplex PCR; TCRdb has only the in-frame clones, and not every one. The profile shows roughly 35,000 clones, less than 80% of them singletons. Sequences were obtained from peripheral blood. Source of these receptors: a man older than 75 with acute or convalescent COVID-19.

The rearrangement links TRBV13 to TRBJ2-7; 8 nucleotides line up with TRBD1. After removal of 4 bases from V and 2 bases from J, the junction contained 7 bases not matched to a gene. CDR3 length: 15 residues. The germline V gene has CDR1 PRHDT and CDR2 FYEKMQ (reference sequence). This CDR3 is CASSSGQGYAYEQYF. CDR3 nucleotides: TGTGCCAGCAGCTCCGGACAGGGATACGCCTACGAGCAGTACTTC. Using reference TRBV13 and TRBJ2-7 for the parts outside the CDR3, the full variable domain is AAGVIQSPRHLIKEKRETATLKCYPIPRHDTVYWYQQGPGQDPQFLISFYEKMQSDKGSIPDRFSAQQFSDYHSELNMSSLELGDSALYFCASSSGQGYAYEQYFGPGTRLTVT.

V and J are TRBV4-2 and TRBJ1-2; the D gene is possibly TRBD1 (5 bases). CDR3 length equals 15 residues. Trimming took 1 base from V and 7 from J, leaving 16 bases between them. The germline gives CDR1 LGHNA, CDR2 YNFKEQ. The CDR3 DNA follows: TGTGCCAGCAGCCAAGTATTTCAGGGCGGGGGTGGCTACACCTTC. Translation gives CASSQVFQGGGGYTF.

The chain is built from TRBV20-1 and TRBJ1-5, with D hard to call. Trimming stripped 3 bases from V and 6 bases from J, with 9 bases between. The V gene's germline CDR1 is DFQATT and CDR2 SNEGSKA (reference sequence). This CDR3 is 12 amino acids long. The CDR3, as DNA: TGCAGTGCTAGTAATCCGGGTCAGCCCCAGCATTTT. It is translated as CSASNPGQPQHF.

The chain couples TRBV6-5 to TRBJ1-1, with no clear D. Germline V lookup: CDR1 MNHEY, CDR2 SVGAGI. Trimming pared 9 bases from V and 0 bases from J, leaving 11 bases between. The CDR3 length is 13 residues. The chain's CDR3 is CASEVGMNTEAFF. The CDR3 bases are TGTGCCAGTGAAGTGGGCATGAACACTGAAGCTTTCTTT.

CDR3 sequence: CASSSSGWTEAFF. The CDR3 DNA sequence: TGTGCCAGCAGCTCCTCAGGGTGGACAGAAGCTTTCTTT. The chain is built from TRBV7-8 and TRBJ1-1; perhaps TRBD1 as D (5 bases). Per germline, CDR1 SGHVS and CDR2 FQNEAQ. This CDR3 has 13 residues. Trimming pared 4 bases from V and 8 bases from J, leaving 14 bases between.

Details on this clone: One end of the junction does not line up with germline, which may come from a read error. V is TRBV5-1 and J is TRBJ2-3, with TRBD1 matching over 7 bases. Looked up from germline, CDR1 is SGHRS and CDR2 is YFSETQ. This CDR3 comprises 11 residues. CDR3 sequence (DNA): TGCGCCAGCAGCTCCTCGGACAGGCGACATTTT. Translation gives CASSSSDRRHF.

This clone occurred once. The V gene is TRBV11-2, the J gene TRBJ2-2, with 8 bases that match TRBD2. The CDR3 runs 15 residues. Germline CDR1 and CDR2: SGHAT and FQNNGV. The junction had 8 bases not matched to a gene; V was cut back by 7 bases and J by 4 bases. CDR3 coding DNA: TGTGCCAGCACCCCGCGGGGGGTGGGCACCGGGGAGCTGTTTTTT. Residues: CASTPRGVGTGELFF. Using reference TRBV11-2 and TRBJ2-2 for the parts outside the CDR3, the full variable domain is EAGVAQSPRYKIIEKRQSVAFWCNPISGHATLYWYQQILGQGPKLLIQFQNNGVVDDSQLPKDRFSAERLKGVDSTLKIQPAKLEDSAVYLCASTPRGVGTGELFFGEGSRLTVL.